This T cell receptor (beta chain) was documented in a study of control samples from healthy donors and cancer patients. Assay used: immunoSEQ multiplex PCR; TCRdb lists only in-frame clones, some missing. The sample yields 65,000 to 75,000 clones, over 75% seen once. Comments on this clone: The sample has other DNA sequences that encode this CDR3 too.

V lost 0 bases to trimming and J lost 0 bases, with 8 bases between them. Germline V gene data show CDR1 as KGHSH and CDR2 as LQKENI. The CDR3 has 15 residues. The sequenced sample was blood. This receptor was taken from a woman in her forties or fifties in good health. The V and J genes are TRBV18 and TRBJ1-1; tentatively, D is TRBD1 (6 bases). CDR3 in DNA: TGTGCCAGCTCACCACCGGACAGAATGAACACTGAAGCTTTCTTT. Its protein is CASSPPDRMNTEAFF.